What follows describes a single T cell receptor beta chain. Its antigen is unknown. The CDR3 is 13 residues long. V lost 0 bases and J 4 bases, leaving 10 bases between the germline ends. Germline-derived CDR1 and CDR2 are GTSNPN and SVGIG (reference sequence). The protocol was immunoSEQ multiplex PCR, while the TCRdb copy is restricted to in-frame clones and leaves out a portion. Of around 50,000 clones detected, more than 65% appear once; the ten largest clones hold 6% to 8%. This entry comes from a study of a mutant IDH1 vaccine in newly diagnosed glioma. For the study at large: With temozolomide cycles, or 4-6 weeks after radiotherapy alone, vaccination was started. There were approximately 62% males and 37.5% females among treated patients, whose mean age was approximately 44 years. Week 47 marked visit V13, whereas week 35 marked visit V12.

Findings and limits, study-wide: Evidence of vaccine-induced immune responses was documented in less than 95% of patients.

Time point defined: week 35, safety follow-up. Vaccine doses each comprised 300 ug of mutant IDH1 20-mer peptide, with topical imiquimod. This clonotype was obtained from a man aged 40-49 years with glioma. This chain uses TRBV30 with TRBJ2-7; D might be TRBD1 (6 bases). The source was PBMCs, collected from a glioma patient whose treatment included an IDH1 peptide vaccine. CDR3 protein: CAWSVTGTYEQYF. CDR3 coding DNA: TGTGCCTGGAGTGTAACAGGGACGTACGAGCAGTACTTC.